Listed below are T cell receptor beta chains from one sample, sequenced in a study of brain T cells in children with intractable seizures. Method: immunoSEQ multiplex PCR; TCRdb's copy keeps in-frame clones and lacks some. The table has around 340,000 clones, over 90% seen once; the top ten hold about 5.8%. Sample: peripheral blood, taken roughly 5 months after surgery. These receptor sequences come from a boy under three years old with tuberous sclerosis and intractable seizures. Both conserved end residues are part of each CDR3. The order of the fields is J gene, V gene, clone size, D gene, CDR3 protein, CDR3 DNA. The D gene is left open where the match is weak. Clone size appears in some rows only: once, few, many, or a class for an expanded clone.

TRBJ2-5	TRBV13	once	NA	CASSPAPKDTQYF	TGTGCCAGCAGCCCGGCCCCAAAGGACACCCAGTACTTC
TRBJ2-3	TRBV7-9	NA	TRBD2	CASSLVGLAETLSQYF	TGTGCCAGCAGCTTAGTTGGGCTAGCGGAGACCCTATCGCAGTATTTT
TRBJ2-7	TRBV7-9	medium-sized	NA	CASSLGGTADYEQYF	TGTGCCAGCAGCCTTGGGGGGACGGCCGACTACGAGCAGTACTTC
TRBJ2-1	TRBV5-6	NA	TRBD2	CASSPFGELAGGDEQFF	TGTGCCAGCAGCCCGTTCGGGGAACTAGCGGGAGGCGATGAGCAGTTCTTC
TRBJ1-5	TRBV30	NA	NA	CAWSQTELNQPQHF	TGTGCCTGGAGCCAGACCGAGCTCAATCAGCCCCAGCATTTT
TRBJ2-1	TRBV9	NA	TRBD2	CASSLDVTSGRNEQFF	TGTGCCAGCAGCTTAGACGTGACTAGCGGGAGAAATGAGCAGTTCTTC
TRBJ1-2	TRBV27	NA	TRBD1	CASSVQGRKDGYTF	TGTGCCAGCAGTGTACAGGGGAGGAAGGATGGCTACACCTTC
TRBJ2-3	TRBV9	NA	TRBD1	CASSVGQGTTDTQYF	TGTGCCAGCAGCGTTGGACAGGGCACCACAGATACGCAGTATTTT
TRBJ2-4	TRBV5-4	once	NA	CASGPKNIQYF	TGTGCCAGCGGACCCAAAAACATTCAGTACTTC
TRBJ2-1	TRBV9	NA	TRBD2	CASSVSGAGSSYNEQFF	TGTGCCAGCAGCGTCTCGGGAGCGGGGTCCTCCTACAATGAGCAGTTCTTC
TRBJ2-2	TRBV7-3	NA	NA	CASSPNTGELFF	TGTGCCAGCAGCCCAAACACCGGGGAGCTGTTTTTT
TRBJ1-1	TRBV19	NA	NA	CASSIALGNTEAFF	TGTGCCAGTAGTATTGCGTTAGGGAACACTGAAGCTTTCTTT
TRBJ2-3	TRBV18	NA	NA	CASSPRSPSVTDTQYF	TGTGCCAGCTCACCAAGGTCTCCGAGCGTCACAGATACGCAGTATTTT
TRBJ1-6	TRBV14	NA	NA	CASSQLSGTTSPLHF	TGTGCCAGCAGCCAATTATCAGGAACGACTTCACCCCTCCACTTT
TRBJ1-4	TRBV7-9	NA	NA	CASSLRPPTVGEKLFF	TGTGCCAGCAGCTTAAGGCCTCCGACAGTGGGAGAAAAACTGTTTTTT
TRBJ2-7	TRBV6-5	NA	NA	CASCNPVGSYEQYF	TGTGCCAGCTGCAACCCCGTGGGCTCCTACGAGCAGTACTTC
TRBJ2-3	TRBV7-9	NA	TRBD2	CASSPRAGAGSTDTQYF	TGTGCCAGCAGCCCGAGAGCGGGAGCGGGGAGCACAGATACGCAGTATTTT
TRBJ2-3	TRBV18	once	TRBD2	CASSPSGGGTDTQYF	TGTGCCAGCTCACCCAGCGGGGGGGGCACAGATACGCAGTATTTT
TRBJ1-1	TRBV4-2	NA	NA	CASSQLWGGLGAFF	TGTGCCAGCAGCCAACTTTGGGGGGGACTGGGAGCTTTCTTT
TRBJ2-7	TRBV7-2	NA	NA	CASSPFTYEQYF	TGTGCCAGCAGCCCTTTTACCTACGAGCAGTACTTC
TRBJ2-5	TRBV5-1	NA	TRBD2	CASSWGLAGVETQYF	TGCGCCAGCAGCTGGGGACTAGCGGGAGTTGAGACCCAGTACTTC
TRBJ1-5	TRBV2	NA	TRBD1	CASRTGSGGNQPQHF	TGTGCCAGCAGGACAGGGTCGGGAGGCAATCAGCCCCAGCATTTT
TRBJ2-7	TRBV11-2	NA	NA	CASSFSERLGYEQYF	TGTGCCAGCAGCTTCTCGGAGAGGCTAGGCTACGAGCAGTACTTC
TRBJ1-2	TRBV27	NA	NA	CASSPQGRDGYTF	TGTGCCAGCAGTCCCCAGGGTCGTGATGGCTACACCTTC
TRBJ2-1	TRBV5-4	NA	TRBD2	CASSLGGGRGANEQFF	TGTGCCAGCAGCCTGGGAGGCGGGAGGGGGGCGAATGAGCAGTTCTTC
TRBJ2-3	TRBV6-6	NA	NA	CASSYSPDTQYF	TGTGCCAGCAGTTACAGCCCAGATACGCAGTATTTT
TRBJ2-3	TRBV5-1	NA	NA	CASSLLYSTDTQYF	TGCGCCAGCAGCTTGCTATATAGCACAGATACGCAGTATTTT
TRBJ1-1	TRBV19	NA	TRBD1	CASSRTGVSTEAFF	TGTGCCAGTAGTAGGACAGGGGTCAGCACTGAAGCTTTCTTT
TRBJ2-1	TRBV6-5	NA	TRBD2	CASSFPGLAVNEQFF	TGTGCCAGCAGTTTCCCGGGACTAGCGGTTAATGAGCAGTTCTTC
TRBJ1-5	TRBV12-3/TRBV12-4	NA	NA	CASMSQSNQPQHF	TGTGCCAGCATGTCACAGAGCAATCAGCCCCAGCATTTT
TRBJ2-7	TRBV29-1	NA	NA	CSVEGHPGTYEQYF	TGCAGCGTTGAAGGACATCCCGGAACCTACGAGCAGTACTTC
TRBJ1-3	TRBV9	once	TRBD1	CASSGRTGGSILSSGNTIYF	TGTGCCAGCAGCGGAAGGACAGGGGGCTCAATTTTAAGCTCTGGAAACACCATATATTTT
TRBJ1-2	TRBV18	once	NA	CASSPPSLTLNYGYTF	TGTGCCAGCTCACCCCCTTCCTTGACGCTTAACTATGGCTACACCTTC
TRBJ2-7	TRBV24-1	NA	NA	CATSDSDEQYF	TGTGCCACCAGTGATTCGGACGAGCAGTACTTC
TRBJ2-7	TRBV28	NA	NA	CASSFMSYEQYF	TGTGCCAGCAGTTTCATGTCCTACGAGCAGTACTTC
TRBJ1-2	TRBV11-2	NA	NA	CASSRSDTGYGYTF	TGTGCCAGCAGCCGATCGGACACGGGCTATGGCTACACCTTC
TRBJ2-7	TRBV27	NA	TRBD1	CASSRTGTYEQYF	TGTGCCAGCAGTAGGACAGGGACTTACGAGCAGTACTTC
TRBJ1-1	TRBV18	NA	TRBD1	CASSPADRVNTEAFF	TGTGCCAGCTCACCGGCAGACAGGGTGAACACTGAAGCTTTCTTT
TRBJ1-1	TRBV5-1	NA	TRBD1	CASSLAQGATGSIEAFF	TGCGCCAGCAGCTTGGCTCAGGGGGCAACGGGGTCGATTGAAGCTTTCTTT
TRBJ2-3	TRBV10-1	NA	TRBD2	CASSAGGGTDTQYF	TGCGCCAGCAGTGCGGGGGGGGGCACAGATACGCAGTATTTT
TRBJ2-7	TRBV12-3/TRBV12-4	NA	TRBD2	CASSLGLAGVIF	TGTGCCAGCAGTCTGGGGCTAGCGGGAGTTATTTTC
TRBJ1-2	TRBV2	NA	NA	CASSASTWIDPRRGYTF	TGTGCCAGCAGCGCGAGTACCTGGATCGACCCGCGGAGGGGCTACACCTTC
TRBJ2-3	TRBV6-5	NA	TRBD1	CASHQGGTDTQYF	TGTGCCAGCCACCAGGGGGGCACAGATACGCAGTATTTT
TRBJ1-2	TRBV5-1	NA	NA	CASSLGSLANGYTF	TGCGCCAGCAGCTTGGGGAGTCTGGCAAACGGCTACACCTTC
TRBJ2-3	TRBV4-1	NA	NA	CASSHPQGRDTQYF	TGCGCCAGCAGCCACCCCCAGGGCAGGGATACGCAGTATTTT
TRBJ2-3	TRBV7-3	NA	NA	CASSLTGGGDTQYF	TGTGCCAGCAGCTTAACTGGGGGCGGAGATACGCAGTATTTT
TRBJ1-2	TRBV30	NA	NA	CAWSLGEGYTF	TGTGCCTGGAGCCTTGGCGAAGGCTACACCTTC
TRBJ2-6	TRBV23-1	NA	NA	CASSQVSRPSGPAGGFAGANVLTF	TGCGCCAGCAGTCAAGTAAGTCGTCCCTCCGGTCCGGCAGGTGGATTTGCTGGGGCCAACGTCCTGACTTTC